The TCR beta chain described here comes from a study of technical replicates of blood from several donors. Sequencing was performed with immunoSEQ multiplex PCR; in TCRdb, only in-frame clones are kept and a portion is missing. The sample records about 90,000 clones, about 94% being singletons. Germline V gene data show CDR1 as LNHDA and CDR2 as SQIVND (reference sequence). Unmatched junction bases numbered 10, after V lost 8 bases and J lost 1 base. The CDR3 length is 16 residues. Sequencing was performed on T cells isolated from PBMCs. The chain joins TRBV19 to TRBJ1-1, with 10 bases fitting TRBD1. The source is a human donor in good health. Here the CDR3 DNA reads TGTGCCAGTGGAGGGGACAGGGGTTACGGGAACACTGAAGCTTTCTTT. Translation: CASGGDRGYGNTEAFF. Full variable domain (remainder filled in from reference TRBV19 and TRBJ1-1): DGGITQSPKYLFRKEGQNVTLSCEQNLNHDAMYWYRQDPGQGLRLIYYSQIVNDFQKGDIAEGYSVSREKKESFPLTVTSAQKNPTAFYLCASGGDRGYGNTEAFFGQGTRLTVV.